These 11 T cell receptor beta chains share one sample of origin, sequenced in a study of blood T cell repertoires in COVID-19. TCRdb's copy holds only in-frame clones and misses some; the assay was immunoSEQ multiplex PCR. The sample has around 97,000 clones, 70% to 90% seen once. Sequencing was done on a sample of peripheral blood. These TCRs come from a man aged 45 to 65 in a cohort sampled during active COVID-19.

The V and J genes are TRBV19 and TRBJ1-4; 7 bases are a match to TRBD1. Germline assignment: CDR1 LNHDA and CDR2 SQIVND (reference sequence). There are 14 residues in the CDR3. Trimming took 5 bases from V and 5 from J; bases not matched to a gene: 5. CDR3 coding DNA: TGTGCCAGTAGTTACCCGGGACAGAATGAAAAACTGTTTTTT. This sequence encodes CASSYPGQNEKLFF.

V gene TRBV5-1 combines with J gene TRBJ2-1; TRBD2 agrees at 7 bases. Germline CDR1 reads SGHRS; CDR2 reads YFSETQ. The V and J ends lost 3 bases and 4 bases, in that order; junction bases with no gene match: 10. This CDR3 has 16 amino acids. CDR3 protein: CASSSRGGTGYNEQFF. CDR3 in DNA: TGCGCCAGCAGCTCCCGGGGAGGGACCGGTTACAATGAGCAGTTCTTC.

This clone has a count of ten or more. J is TRBJ2-7 and V is TRBV5-1, with 8 bases aligning to TRBD1. The CDR3 length is 15 residues. Trimming took 0 bases from V and 2 from J; bases not matched to a gene: 4. Germline V gene lookup returns CDR1 SGHRS and CDR2 YFSETQ. CDR3 residues: CASSLAPTGAYEQYV. CDR3 nucleotides: TGCGCCAGCAGCTTGGCCCCGACAGGGGCCTACGAGCAGTACGTC.

CDR3 in amino acids: CASSVDVSGELFF. The CDR3 nucleotides are TGTGCCAGCAGCGTAGATGTGTCGGGGGAGCTGTTTTTT. The chain combines TRBV9 with TRBJ2-2; no firm D call. Germline-derived CDR1 and CDR2 are SGDLS and YYNGEE. The length of the CDR3 is 13 residues. The germline V and J ends were trimmed by 0 bases and 8 bases, with 8 bases remaining between them.

The CDR3 DNA sequence: TGTGCCAGCAGCGCGTCAGGGGGACCTAATGAAAAACTGTTTTTT. Translated: CASSASGGPNEKLFF. The chain carries TRBV7-6 and TRBJ1-4; 7 bases fit TRBD1. CDR3 length: 15 residues. The germline V gene encodes CDR1 SGHVS and CDR2 FNYEAQ. V was clipped by 5 bases and J by 3 bases; unmatched bases: 6.

This chain connects TRBV19 to TRBJ2-6; the D is unclear. Germline V gene lookup returns CDR1 LNHDA and CDR2 SQIVND (reference sequence). Trimming took 5 bases from V and 6 from J, leaving 20 bases between them. The CDR3 sequence is 17 residues long. This chain's CDR3 is CASSSPSVSREANVLTF. CDR3 nucleotides: TGTGCCAGTAGTTCCCCTAGTGTCTCTCGAGAGGCCAACGTCCTGACTTTC.

This clone was detected only once. V is TRBV2 and J is TRBJ2-7; D not resolved. Trimming cost V 8 bases and J 2 bases, with 16 bases left between them. From germline, CDR1 is SNHLY and CDR2 FYNNEI. The CDR3 consists of 14 residues. CDR3 sequence: CASRRLEETYEQYV. CDR3 DNA: TGTGCCAGCCGCCGCCTCGAGGAGACCTACGAGCAGTACGTC.

The V call is TRBV2, the J call TRBJ1-2; 7 nucleotides align to TRBD1. Germline V gene sequence: CDR1 SNHLY, CDR2 FYNNEI. After removal of 5 bases from V and 3 bases from J, the junction contained 6 bases not matched to a gene. This CDR3 contains 14 residues. CDR3 coding DNA: TGTGCCAGCAGTAGACAGGGCTCGGACTATGGCTACACCTTC. Translation gives CASSRQGSDYGYTF.

The chain couples TRBV5-1 to TRBJ2-1; 9 positions match TRBD1. The germline V gene encodes CDR1 SGHRS and CDR2 YFSETQ. The junction had 6 bases not matched to a gene; V was cut back by 1 base and J by 10 bases. The CDR3 loop spans 14 amino acids. CDR3 DNA sequence: TGCGCCAGCAGCTTGCGAACAGGGGGCCGCGAGCAGTTCTTC. Translation gives CASSLRTGGREQFF.

The V call is TRBV2, the J call TRBJ2-7; TRBD2 is a possible D gene (6 bases). Trimming cost V 4 bases and J 4 bases, with 11 bases left between them. The CDR3 totals 13 residues. Germline V gene sequence: CDR1 SNHLY, CDR2 FYNNEI. CDR3 coding DNA: TGTGCCAGCAGTGGGGGCGGAGGGTACGAGCAGTACGTC. Translation: CASSGGGGYEQYV.

The CDR3 DNA is TGTGCCATCAGTGAATCCGACGGACCCCAGGGCCAGTACTTC. Translating it yields CAISESDGPQGQYF. The chain has TRBV10-3 and TRBJ2-5; D possibly corresponds to TRBD1 (5 bases). Per the germline V gene, CDR1 is ENHRY and CDR2 is SYGVKD. V was cut by 3 bases and J by 10 bases, with 18 bases left in between. This CDR3 comprises 14 residues.